A single sample is the source of the 32 T cell receptor beta chains below, sequenced in a study of shared clonotypes between healthy human individuals. Profiling relied on immunoSEQ multiplex PCR, and the TCRdb table lists in-frame clones only, not all of them. The data hold 1.5 million to 2.5 million clones, with about 95% observed a single time. Naivety among CD8 cells was defined by CD45RO negativity and positive CCR7 selection, thereby excluding terminally differentiated effector memory CD45RA+ cells. What was sequenced was naive CD8+ T cells sorted from blood. These receptors originate from a man aged 18 to 35 in good health.

To note about this clone: The same CDR3 also results from other DNA sequences found in this sample. The chain has TRBV9 and TRBJ2-2; the D is unclear. Between the trimmed V and J ends, which lost 0 bases and 5 bases, there was a span of 5 bases. The CDR3 spans 13 residues. Per germline, CDR1 SGDLS and CDR2 YYNGEE. The CDR3 spells CASSVDGTGELFF. The CDR3 DNA reads TGTGCCAGCAGCGTAGATGGTACCGGGGAGCTGTTTTTT.

V gene TRBV25-1 combines with J gene TRBJ1-4, with TRBD1 as a possible D gene (5 bases). The CDR3 runs to 12 residues. Germline V gene lookup returns CDR1 MGHDK and CDR2 SYGVNS. V was trimmed by 6 bases and J by 7 bases, leaving 9 bases between them. The CDR3 nucleotides read TGTGCCAGCAGGGGGGGGTTTGAAAAACTGTTTTTT. This encodes CASRGGFEKLFF.

As for this clone: Other DNA sequences of this sample code for an identical CDR3. This chain joins TRBV27 and TRBJ2-6; D remains unclear. Germline loops: CDR1 MNHEY, CDR2 SMNVEV (reference sequence). The CDR3 extends over 13 amino acids. V was clipped by 6 bases and J by 0 bases, with 3 bases between them. CDR3 nucleotides: TGTGCCAGCAGCTTCTCTGGGGCCAACGTCCTGACTTTC. Protein: CASSFSGANVLTF.

A remark on this clone: This sample also contains other DNA sequences that code for the same CDR3. The J gene is TRBJ1-1, the V gene TRBV5-1; tentative D call: TRBD1 (6 bases). The CDR3 has 15 amino acids. CDR1 and CDR2 from the germline V gene are SGHRS and YFSETQ. Trimming removed 2 bases at V and 5 bases at J, with 16 bases between. The CDR3 region is CASSLEQGGGTEAFF. The CDR3 DNA sequence: TGCGCCAGCAGCTTAGAACAGGGAGGAGGGACTGAAGCTTTCTTT.

This rearrangement joins TRBV2 to TRBJ1-6; D remains ambiguous. The CDR3 has 15 residues. The germline gives CDR1 SNHLY, CDR2 FYNNEI. Trimming removed 3 bases at V and 6 bases at J, with 12 bases between. For the CDR3, the DNA is TGTGCCAGCAGTGATTCAGAGGACCTTAATTCACCCCTCCACTTT. Its protein product is CASSDSEDLNSPLHF.

The V gene is TRBV9, the J gene TRBJ2-1; 16 bases map to TRBD2. The CDR3 runs to 16 residues. Germline V gives CDR1 SGDLS, CDR2 YYNGEE. J was trimmed by 9 bases and V by 6 bases; bases with no gene match: 9. CDR3 sequence (DNA): TGTGCCAGCAACCGAGGGACTAGCGGGAGGGAAGGTGAGCAGTTCTTC. Amino acid sequence: CASNRGTSGREGEQFF.

This chain links TRBV4-3 with TRBJ2-3; D could derive from TRBD1 or TRBD2 (5 bases each). This CDR3 contains 16 residues. V was cut by 0 bases and J by 4 bases, with 14 bases left in between. The germline V gene has CDR1 LGHNA and CDR2 YSLEER. CDR3 protein: CASSQEERGAADTQYF. For the CDR3, the DNA is TGCGCCAGCAGCCAAGAAGAAAGGGGAGCGGCAGATACGCAGTATTTT.

This chain joins TRBV6-1 and TRBJ2-3; no clear D. CDR1 MNHNS and CDR2 SASEGT come from the germline V gene. V was cut by 2 bases and J by 3 bases, with 12 bases left in between. The length of the CDR3 is 15 residues. The CDR3, as DNA: TGTGCCAGCAGTGAACCCACGTTGGGGACAGATACGCAGTATTTT. It is translated as CASSEPTLGTDTQYF.

Comments on this clone: This sample also contains other DNA sequences that code for the same CDR3. The chain joins TRBV7-9 to TRBJ2-7, with D uncertain. V dropped 5 bases and J dropped 7 bases, with 6 bases sitting between them. The germline V gene has CDR1 SEHNR and CDR2 FQNEAQ (reference sequence). The CDR3 covers 10 residues. CDR3 coding DNA: TGTGCCAGCAGCCCTAGGGAGCAGTACTTC. It translates to CASSPREQYF.

The V call is TRBV15, the J call TRBJ2-1; D is possibly TRBD2 (5 bases). In germline, CDR1 is LNHNV, CDR2 YYDKDF (reference sequence). V lost 4 bases and J lost 8, with 12 bases in between. The CDR3 has 13 amino acids. The CDR3 loop is CATSTEGSDEQFF. The DNA of the CDR3 is TGTGCCACCAGCACAGAGGGAAGTGATGAGCAGTTCTTC.

The rearrangement uses TRBV5-6 and TRBJ2-7; 7 nucleotides line up with TRBD1. V dropped 1 base and J dropped 0; count of bases not matched to a gene: 16. This CDR3 spans 19 amino acids. CDR1 and CDR2 from the germline V gene are SGHDT and YYEEEE. The CDR3: CASSLSPVQDRLNSYEQYF. CDR3 nucleotide sequence: TGTGCCAGCAGCTTGTCCCCCGTCCAGGACAGGCTCAACTCCTACGAGCAGTACTTC.

The J gene is TRBJ2-7, the V gene TRBV4-1, with D perhaps TRBD2 (5 bases). V lost 6 bases and J 3 bases, leaving 15 bases between the germline ends. The CDR3 contains 14 residues. Per the germline V gene, CDR1 is MGHRA and CDR2 is YSYEKL. CDR3 in amino acids: CASSPTGKDYEQYF. Here the CDR3 DNA reads TGCGCCAGCAGTCCAACCGGGAAAGACTACGAGCAGTACTTC.

The V and J genes are TRBV19 and TRBJ1-6; D not certain. V was shortened by 5 bases and J by 0 bases, with 11 bases between the two germline ends. The CDR3 is made up of 16 amino acids. Germline V gene sequence: CDR1 LNHDA, CDR2 SQIVND (reference sequence). DNA for the CDR3: TGTGCCAGTAGTGGCGGCCTTAGCTCCTATAATTCACCCCTCCACTTT. Translated, it gives CASSGGLSSYNSPLHF.

V gene TRBV5-1 combines with J gene TRBJ2-1; 7 bases align to TRBD2. The CDR3 is 15 amino acids. Trimming at V came to 3 bases and at J to 6 bases, leaving 9 bases not matched to a gene. Germline CDR1 SGHRS, CDR2 YFSETQ. The CDR3 loop reads CASSYGAGPINEQFF. DNA of the CDR3: TGCGCCAGCAGCTATGGAGCGGGACCTATCAATGAGCAGTTCTTC.

The chain carries TRBV4-3 and TRBJ2-7; 7 positions match TRBD1. V shed 5 bases and J 4 bases; nucleotides not matched to a gene: 11. Germline CDR1 LGHNA, CDR2 YSLEER. The length of the CDR3 is 15 residues. The CDR3 DNA reads TGCGCCAGCAGCGACACGACGGGACAGAGATACGAGCAGTACTTC. Protein: CASSDTTGQRYEQYF.

The genes are TRBV11-2 and TRBJ1-1, with D unresolved. The V end was cut by 4 bases, the J end by 0 bases, with 15 bases between. CDR1 is SGHAT, CDR2 FQNNGV, per germline. The CDR3 totals 16 residues. CDR3 sequence (DNA): TGTGCCAGCAGCTCCCGGACGGTTCCGATGAACACTGAAGCTTTCTTT. Translated, it gives CASSSRTVPMNTEAFF. Full variable domain (rest looked up from reference TRBV11-2 and TRBJ1-1): EAGVAQSPRYKIIEKRQSVAFWCNPISGHATLYWYQQILGQGPKLLIQFQNNGVVDDSQLPKDRFSAERLKGVDSTLKIQPAKLEDSAVYLCASSSRTVPMNTEAFFGQGTRLTVV.

The chain couples TRBV4-3 to TRBJ1-1; D ambiguous. Germline V gene data show CDR1 as LGHNA and CDR2 as YSLEER. CDR3 length: 15 amino acids. The V end was cut by 0 bases, the J end by 5 bases, with 13 bases between. CDR3 amino acids: CASSQEEGSRTEAFF. CDR3 DNA sequence: TGCGCCAGCAGCCAAGAGGAGGGCTCGCGGACTGAAGCTTTCTTT.

This chain links TRBV13 with TRBJ1-2; TRBD1 aligns across 7 bases. Unmatched junction bases numbered 9, after V lost 5 bases and J lost 6 bases. CDR1 is PRHDT, CDR2 FYEKMQ, per germline (reference sequence). The CDR3 is 14 amino acids. CDR3 sequence (DNA): TGTGCCAGCAGCACAGGACAGGAGGGCCATGGCTACACCTTC. The encoded protein is CASSTGQEGHGYTF.

Of note for this clone: At the DNA level, this CDR3 is encoded by other sequences in the same sample as well. The chain is built from TRBV6-6 and TRBJ2-5; weak D call: TRBD2 (6 bases). The V end was cut by 2 bases, the J end by 2 bases, with 9 bases between. The CDR3 runs 14 residues. CDR1 and CDR2 (germline): MNHNY, SVGAGI (reference sequence). The CDR3 sequence is CASSYPGRQETQYF. The CDR3, as DNA: TGTGCCAGCAGTTACCCCGGGAGACAAGAGACCCAGTACTTC.

The chain uses TRBV5-4 and TRBJ1-2, with 7 nucleotides matching TRBD1. The CDR3 covers 13 residues. The germline gives CDR1 SGHNT, CDR2 YYREEE (reference sequence). V dropped 2 bases and J dropped 6; count of bases not matched to a gene: 4. The CDR3 here is CASSFTGANGYTF. In DNA form, the CDR3 reads TGTGCCAGCAGCTTTACAGGGGCGAATGGCTACACCTTC.

Only a few counts were recorded for this clone. The rearrangement links TRBV7-9 to TRBJ1-6, with D tentatively TRBD1 (6 bases). Trimming left V 3 bases short and J 6 bases short, with 12 bases between. CDR1 SEHNR and CDR2 FQNEAQ come from the germline V gene (reference sequence). The CDR3 is made up of 15 amino acids. The CDR3: CASSLGQGLNSPLHF. CDR3 in DNA: TGTGCCAGCAGCTTGGGGCAGGGGCTTAATTCACCCCTCCACTTT.

The chain's CDR3 is CASSLLAQGGDEQFF. CDR3 DNA: TGTGCCAGCAGCCTCCTGGCCCAGGGAGGCGATGAGCAGTTCTTC. The V and J genes are TRBV7-9 and TRBJ2-1; D is perhaps TRBD2 (6 bases). CDR1 SEHNR and CDR2 FQNEAQ come from the germline V gene (reference sequence). The V and J ends lost 5 bases and 8 bases respectively, with 19 bases between them. This CDR3 is built from 15 residues.

This rearrangement joins TRBV2 to TRBJ2-7; no definite D call. Trimming left V 5 bases short and J 6 bases short, with 20 bases between. This CDR3 contains 15 residues. Germline V CDR1 and CDR2: SNHLY, FYNNEI. The CDR3 is CASSRPSAVAFEQYF. The CDR3 bases are TGTGCCAGCAGTAGGCCGTCGGCGGTAGCTTTCGAGCAGTACTTC.

The genes are TRBV27 and TRBJ1-2; D perhaps matches TRBD1 (6 bases). The CDR3 spans 15 residues. The V end was cut by 6 bases, the J end by 0 bases, with 14 bases between. Germline CDR1 and CDR2: MNHEY and SMNVEV (reference sequence). The CDR3: CASSLEGGSNYGYTF. The CDR3, as DNA: TGTGCCAGCAGCCTGGAGGGGGGCTCTAACTATGGCTACACCTTC.

This clone appeared many times. The sample contains more than one DNA sequence encoding this CDR3. This chain links TRBV9 with TRBJ1-2; 12 positions match TRBD1. This CDR3 region has 17 residues. Germline V lookup: CDR1 SGDLS, CDR2 YYNGEE. Losses at the gene ends were 3 bases for V and 4 bases for J; bases not matched to a gene: 10. The chain's CDR3 is CASSATGTGGAFYGYTF. The CDR3 DNA follows: TGTGCCAGCAGCGCGACCGGGACAGGGGGCGCGTTCTATGGCTACACCTTC.

A single count supports this clone. The chain carries TRBV10-3 and TRBJ2-1; maybe TRBD2 (5 bases). CDR3 length: 14 amino acids. Germline V CDR1 and CDR2: ENHRY, SYGVKD. The V gene lost 10 bases and the J gene lost 4 bases, with 17 bases spanning the gap. The CDR3 loop is CATRDIELYNEQFF. CDR3 nucleotides: TGTGCCACTCGGGATATAGAATTGTACAATGAGCAGTTCTTC.

Here the CDR3 reads CASSEPTGYYGYTF. As DNA, the CDR3 is TGTGCCAGCAGTGAACCGACAGGGTACTATGGCTACACCTTC. The chain couples TRBV25-1 to TRBJ1-2; 7 bases are a match to TRBD1. With 2 bases clipped from V and 3 bases from J, the junction kept 3 bases outside the gene matches. Looked up from germline, CDR1 is MGHDK and CDR2 is SYGVNS. The CDR3 has 14 residues.

The chain is built from TRBV9 and TRBJ1-6, with 10 positions matching TRBD1. V was pared by 3 bases and J by 9 bases, with 6 bases of the junction left unmatched. The germline gives CDR1 SGDLS, CDR2 YYNGEE. The CDR3 extends over 15 amino acids. The CDR3 nucleotides read TGTGCCAGCAGCGCGGGACAGGGGAGTGGTTCACCCCTCCACTTT. Amino acids: CASSAGQGSGSPLHF.

The J gene is TRBJ2-1, the V gene TRBV15, with a possible D match to TRBD2 (5 bases). The CDR3 consists of 16 residues. Germline CDR1 and CDR2: LNHNV and YYDKDF (reference sequence). Between the trimmed V and J ends, which lost 0 bases and 8 bases, there was a span of 17 bases. CDR3 amino acids: CATSRDRVGVVDEQFF. CDR3 nucleotide sequence: TGTGCCACCAGCAGAGATCGGGTGGGAGTAGTCGATGAGCAGTTCTTC.

The chain carries TRBV27 and TRBJ1-5, with D maybe TRBD1 (5 bases). The CDR3 sequence is 17 residues long. Germline V gives CDR1 MNHEY, CDR2 SMNVEV (reference sequence). Trimming took off 5 bases at V and 2 bases at J, with 19 bases between the two ends. DNA of the CDR3: TGTGCCAGCAGTCCGTCCGCGGGGGATGCTGGCAATCAGCCCCAGCATTTT. It encodes CASSPSAGDAGNQPQHF.

The chain combines TRBV6-1 with TRBJ2-1, with D possibly TRBD1 on 6 matching bases. V gave up 2 bases and J gave up 5 bases, with 7 bases separating them. Germline CDR1 MNHNS, CDR2 SASEGT. This CDR3 comprises 13 residues. CDR3 coding DNA: TGTGCCAGCAGTGAACACAGGGACAATGAGCAGTTCTTC. This sequence encodes CASSEHRDNEQFF.

This clone has a single count. The rearrangement joins TRBV6-1 to TRBJ1-1, with 8 bases that match TRBD1. The germline CDR1 and CDR2 sequences are MNHNS and SASEGT. The CDR3 consists of 14 residues. V shed 6 bases and J 5 bases; nucleotides not matched to a gene: 8. In nucleotides, the CDR3 is TGTGCCAGCAGAGGACAGGGCGGGGAAACTGAAGCTTTCTTT. This sequence encodes CASRGQGGETEAFF.